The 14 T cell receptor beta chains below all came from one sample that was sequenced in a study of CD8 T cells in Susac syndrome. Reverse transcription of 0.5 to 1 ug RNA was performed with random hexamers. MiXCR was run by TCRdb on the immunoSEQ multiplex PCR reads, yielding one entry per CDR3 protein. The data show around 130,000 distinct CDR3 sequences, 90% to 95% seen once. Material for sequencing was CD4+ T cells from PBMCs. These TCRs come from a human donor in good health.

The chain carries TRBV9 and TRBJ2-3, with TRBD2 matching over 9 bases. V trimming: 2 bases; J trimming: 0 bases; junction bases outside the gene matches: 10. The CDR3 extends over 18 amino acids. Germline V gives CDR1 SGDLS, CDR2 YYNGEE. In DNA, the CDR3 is TGTGCCAGCAGCGTTACCGCCCTACTAGCGGGCAGCACAGATACGCAGTATTTT. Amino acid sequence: CASSVTALLAGSTDTQYF.

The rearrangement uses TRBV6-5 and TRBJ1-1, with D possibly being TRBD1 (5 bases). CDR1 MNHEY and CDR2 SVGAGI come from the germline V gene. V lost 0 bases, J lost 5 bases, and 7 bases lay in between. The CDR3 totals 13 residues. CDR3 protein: CASSYSGGTEAFF. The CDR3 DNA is TGTGCCAGCAGTTACTCGGGGGGGACTGAAGCTTTCTTT.

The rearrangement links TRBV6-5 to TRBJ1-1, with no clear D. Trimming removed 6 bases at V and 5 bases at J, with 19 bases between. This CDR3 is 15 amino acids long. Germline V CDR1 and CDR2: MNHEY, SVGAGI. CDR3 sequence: CASSNSLVRATEAFF. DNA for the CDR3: TGTGCCAGCAGCAACTCCCTCGTAAGGGCAACTGAAGCTTTCTTT.

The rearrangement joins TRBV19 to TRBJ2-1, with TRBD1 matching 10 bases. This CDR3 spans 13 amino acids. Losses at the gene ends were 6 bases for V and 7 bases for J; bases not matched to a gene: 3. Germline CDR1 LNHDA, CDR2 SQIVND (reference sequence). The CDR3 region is CASRGTGVNEQFF. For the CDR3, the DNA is TGTGCCAGTAGAGGGACAGGGGTAAATGAGCAGTTCTTC.

CDR3 coding DNA: TGTGCCAGCTCTTGGGGGGACTATGGCTACACCTTC. As protein: CASSWGDYGYTF. The chain employs TRBV28 and TRBJ1-2; possible D gene TRBD1, 5 bases. V was shortened by 8 bases and J by 3 bases, with 10 bases between the two germline ends. The CDR3 totals 12 residues. Per germline, CDR1 MDHEN and CDR2 SYDVKM.

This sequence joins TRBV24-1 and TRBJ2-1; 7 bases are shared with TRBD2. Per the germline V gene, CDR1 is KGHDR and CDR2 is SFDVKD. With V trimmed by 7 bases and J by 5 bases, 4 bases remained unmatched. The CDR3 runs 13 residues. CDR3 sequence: CATSTLADNEQFF. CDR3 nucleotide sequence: TGTGCCACCAGCACTCTAGCGGACAATGAGCAGTTCTTC.

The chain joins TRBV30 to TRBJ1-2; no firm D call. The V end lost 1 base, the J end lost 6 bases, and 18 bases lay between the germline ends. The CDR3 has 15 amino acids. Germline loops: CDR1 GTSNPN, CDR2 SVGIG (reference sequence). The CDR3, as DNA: TGTGCCTGGAGTGCGACCTTTACCCCGAACAATGGCTACACCTTC. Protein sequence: CAWSATFTPNNGYTF.

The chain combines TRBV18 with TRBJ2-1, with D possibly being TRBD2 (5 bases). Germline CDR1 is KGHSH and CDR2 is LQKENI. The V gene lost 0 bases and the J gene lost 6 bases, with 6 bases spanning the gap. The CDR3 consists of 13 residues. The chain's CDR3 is CASSPPAGNEQFF. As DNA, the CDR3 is TGTGCCAGCTCACCACCGGCGGGCAATGAGCAGTTCTTC.

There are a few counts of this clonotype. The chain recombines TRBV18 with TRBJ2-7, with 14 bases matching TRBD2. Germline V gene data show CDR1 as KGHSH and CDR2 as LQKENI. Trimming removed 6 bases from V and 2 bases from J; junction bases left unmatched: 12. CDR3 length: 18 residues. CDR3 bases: TGTGCCAGCTCCCCCCCGGGACTAGCGGGAGCCGGGCCCTACGAGCAGTACTTC. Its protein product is CASSPPGLAGAGPYEQYF.

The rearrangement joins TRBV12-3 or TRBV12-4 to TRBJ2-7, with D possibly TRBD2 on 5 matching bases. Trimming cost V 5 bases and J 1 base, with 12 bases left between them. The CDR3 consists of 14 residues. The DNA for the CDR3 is TGTGCCAGCAGTGGGCTGGACTTGTCCTACGAGCAGTACTTC. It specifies CASSGLDLSYEQYF.

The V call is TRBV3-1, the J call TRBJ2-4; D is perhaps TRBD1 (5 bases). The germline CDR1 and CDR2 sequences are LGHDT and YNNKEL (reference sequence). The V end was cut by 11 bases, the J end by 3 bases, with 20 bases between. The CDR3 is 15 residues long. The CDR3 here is CASSPGGQGKNIQYF. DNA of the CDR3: TGTGCCTCAAGCCCTGGTGGGCAGGGCAAAAACATTCAGTACTTC.

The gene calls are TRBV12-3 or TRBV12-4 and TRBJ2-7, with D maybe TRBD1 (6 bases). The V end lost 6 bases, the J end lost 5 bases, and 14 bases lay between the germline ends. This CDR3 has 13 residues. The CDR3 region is CASRYNRDNEQYF. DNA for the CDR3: TGTGCCAGCAGATACAACCGGGACAACGAGCAGTACTTC.

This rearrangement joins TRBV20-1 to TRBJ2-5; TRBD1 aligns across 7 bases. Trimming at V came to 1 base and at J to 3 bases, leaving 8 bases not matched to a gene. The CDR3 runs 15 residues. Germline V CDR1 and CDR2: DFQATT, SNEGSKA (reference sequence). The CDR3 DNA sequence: TGCAGTGCTAGAGTGGCCGGGACAGCAGAAGAGACCCAGTACTTC. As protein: CSARVAGTAEETQYF.

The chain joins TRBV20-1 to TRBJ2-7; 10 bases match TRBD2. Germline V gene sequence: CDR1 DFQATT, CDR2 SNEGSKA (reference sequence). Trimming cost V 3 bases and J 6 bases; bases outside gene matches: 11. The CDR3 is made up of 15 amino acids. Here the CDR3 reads CSARRDGTSVPEQYF. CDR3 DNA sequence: TGCAGTGCTAGGAGGGACGGGACTAGCGTACCCGAGCAGTACTTC.